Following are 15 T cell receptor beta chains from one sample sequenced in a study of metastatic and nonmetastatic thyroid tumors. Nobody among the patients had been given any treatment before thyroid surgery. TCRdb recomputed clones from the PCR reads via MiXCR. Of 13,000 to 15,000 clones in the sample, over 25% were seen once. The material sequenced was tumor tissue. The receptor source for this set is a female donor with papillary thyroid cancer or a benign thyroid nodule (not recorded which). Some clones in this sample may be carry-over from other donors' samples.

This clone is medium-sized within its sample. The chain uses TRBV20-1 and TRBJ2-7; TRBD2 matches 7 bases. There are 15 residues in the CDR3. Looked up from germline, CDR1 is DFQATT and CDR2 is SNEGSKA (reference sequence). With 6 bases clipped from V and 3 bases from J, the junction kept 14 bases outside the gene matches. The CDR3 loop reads CSAAPGLQEGYEQYF. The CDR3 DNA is TGCAGTGCAGCCCCGGGACTACAAGAAGGCTACGAGCAGTACTTC.

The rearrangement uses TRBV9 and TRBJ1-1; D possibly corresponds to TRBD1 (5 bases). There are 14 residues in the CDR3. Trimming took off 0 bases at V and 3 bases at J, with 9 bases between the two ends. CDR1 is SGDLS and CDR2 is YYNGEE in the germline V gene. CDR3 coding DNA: TGTGCCAGCAGCGTAGACATGGGGGACACTGAAGCTTTCTTT. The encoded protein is CASSVDMGDTEAFF.

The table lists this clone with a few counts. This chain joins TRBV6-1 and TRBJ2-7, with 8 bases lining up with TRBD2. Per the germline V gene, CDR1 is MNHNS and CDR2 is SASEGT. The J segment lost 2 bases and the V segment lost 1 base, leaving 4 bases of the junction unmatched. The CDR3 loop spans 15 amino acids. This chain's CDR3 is CASSEVGREAYEQYF. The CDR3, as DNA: TGTGCCAGCAGTGAAGTAGGGCGGGAGGCCTACGAGCAGTACTTC.

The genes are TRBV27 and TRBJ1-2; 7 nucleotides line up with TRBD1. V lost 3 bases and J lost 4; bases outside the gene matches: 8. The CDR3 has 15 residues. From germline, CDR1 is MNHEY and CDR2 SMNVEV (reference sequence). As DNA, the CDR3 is TGTGCCAGCAGTTTGGGAAACAGGGGAACCTATGGCTACACCTTC. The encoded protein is CASSLGNRGTYGYTF.

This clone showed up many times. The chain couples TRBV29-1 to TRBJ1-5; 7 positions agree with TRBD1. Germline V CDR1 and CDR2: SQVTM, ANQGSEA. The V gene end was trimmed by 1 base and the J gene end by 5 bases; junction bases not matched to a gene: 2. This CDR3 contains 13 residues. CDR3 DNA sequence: TGCAGCGTTGAAGTCGACAGGGATCAGCCCCAGCATTTT. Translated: CSVEVDRDQPQHF.

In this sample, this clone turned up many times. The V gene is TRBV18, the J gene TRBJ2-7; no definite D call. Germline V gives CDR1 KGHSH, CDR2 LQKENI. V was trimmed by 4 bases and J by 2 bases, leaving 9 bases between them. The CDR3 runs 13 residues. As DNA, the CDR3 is TGTGCCAGCTCACAATCAAGCACCTACGAGCAGTACTTC. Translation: CASSQSSTYEQYF.

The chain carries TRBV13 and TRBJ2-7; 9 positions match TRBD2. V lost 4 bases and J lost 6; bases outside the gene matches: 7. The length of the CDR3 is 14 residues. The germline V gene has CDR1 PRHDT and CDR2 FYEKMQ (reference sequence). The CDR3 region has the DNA TGTGCCAGCAGCTGGGGACTAGCTATCAGCGAGCAGTACTTC. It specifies CASSWGLAISEQYF. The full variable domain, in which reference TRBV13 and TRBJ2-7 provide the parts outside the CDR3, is AAGVIQSPRHLIKEKRETATLKCYPIPRHDTVYWYQQGPGQDPQFLISFYEKMQSDKGSIPDRFSAQQFSDYHSELNMSSLELGDSALYFCASSWGLAISEQYFGPGTRLTVT.

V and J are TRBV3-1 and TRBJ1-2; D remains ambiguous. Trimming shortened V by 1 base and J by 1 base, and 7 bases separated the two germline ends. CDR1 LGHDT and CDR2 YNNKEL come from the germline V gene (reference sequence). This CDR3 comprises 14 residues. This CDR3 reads CASSQVRGNYGYTF. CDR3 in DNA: TGTGCCAGCAGCCAAGTCCGAGGTAACTATGGCTACACCTTC.

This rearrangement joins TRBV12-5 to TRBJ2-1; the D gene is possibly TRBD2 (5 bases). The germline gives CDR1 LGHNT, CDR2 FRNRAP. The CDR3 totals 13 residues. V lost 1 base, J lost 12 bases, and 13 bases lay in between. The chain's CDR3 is CASGLGGGGGQFF. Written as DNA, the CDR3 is TGTGCTAGTGGTTTGGGCGGTGGAGGCGGGCAGTTCTTC.

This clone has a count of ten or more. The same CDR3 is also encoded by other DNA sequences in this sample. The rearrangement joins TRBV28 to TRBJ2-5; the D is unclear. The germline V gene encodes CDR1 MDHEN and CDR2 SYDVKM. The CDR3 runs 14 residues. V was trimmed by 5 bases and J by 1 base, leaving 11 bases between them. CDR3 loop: CASSPRHPQETQYF. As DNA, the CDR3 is TGTGCCAGCAGTCCCCGACATCCCCAAGAGACCCAGTACTTC.

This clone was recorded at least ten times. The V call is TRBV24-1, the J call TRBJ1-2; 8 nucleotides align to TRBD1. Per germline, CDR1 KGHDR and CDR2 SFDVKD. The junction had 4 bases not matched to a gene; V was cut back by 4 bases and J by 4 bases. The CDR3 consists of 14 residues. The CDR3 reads CATSDSGGAYGYTF. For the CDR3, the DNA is TGTGCCACCAGTGACTCAGGGGGCGCCTATGGCTACACCTTC.

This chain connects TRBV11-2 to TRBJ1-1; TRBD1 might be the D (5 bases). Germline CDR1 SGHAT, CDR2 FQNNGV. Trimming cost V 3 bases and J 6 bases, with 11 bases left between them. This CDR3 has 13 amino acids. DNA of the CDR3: TGTGCCAGCAGCTTCGGGCCCAGGGCTGAAGCTTTCTTT. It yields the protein CASSFGPRAEAFF. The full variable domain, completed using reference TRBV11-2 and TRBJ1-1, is EAGVAQSPRYKIIEKRQSVAFWCNPISGHATLYWYQQILGQGPKLLIQFQNNGVVDDSQLPKDRFSAERLKGVDSTLKIQPAKLEDSAVYLCASSFGPRAEAFFGQGTRLTVV.

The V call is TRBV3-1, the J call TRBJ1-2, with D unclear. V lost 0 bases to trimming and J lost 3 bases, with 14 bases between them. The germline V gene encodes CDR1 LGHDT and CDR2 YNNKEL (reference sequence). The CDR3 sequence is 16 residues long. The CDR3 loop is CASSQEEGRSYYGYTF. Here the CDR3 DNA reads TGTGCCAGCAGCCAAGAAGAGGGCAGGTCTTACTATGGCTACACCTTC. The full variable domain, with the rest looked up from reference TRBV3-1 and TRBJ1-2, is DTAVSQTPKYLVTQMGNDKSIKCEQNLGHDTMYWYKQDSKKFLKIMFSYNNKELIINETVPNRFSPKSPDKAHLNLHINSLELGDSAVYFCASSQEEGRSYYGYTFGSGTRLTVV.

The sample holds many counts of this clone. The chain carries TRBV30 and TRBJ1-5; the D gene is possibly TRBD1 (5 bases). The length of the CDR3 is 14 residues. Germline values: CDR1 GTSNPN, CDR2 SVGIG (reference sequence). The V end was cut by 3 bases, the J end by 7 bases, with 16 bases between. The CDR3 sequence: CAWRGRGEGQPQHF. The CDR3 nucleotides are TGTGCCTGGAGGGGACGCGGGGAAGGACAGCCCCAGCATTTT.

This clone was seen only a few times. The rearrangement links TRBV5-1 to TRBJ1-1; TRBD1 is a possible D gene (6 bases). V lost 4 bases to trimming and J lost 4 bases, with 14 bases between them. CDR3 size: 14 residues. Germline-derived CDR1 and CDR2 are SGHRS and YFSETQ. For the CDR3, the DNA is TGCGCCAGCAGCCTTGGGACACTAGCCACTGAAGCTTTCTTT. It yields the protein CASSLGTLATEAFF.